The rows below give T cell receptor beta chains drawn from one sample of a study of siplizumab effects on memory and regulatory T cells. Clones were read by immunoSEQ multiplex PCR, and TCRdb kept only the in-frame ones, dropping some. The sample comprises over 85,000 clones, 80% to 95% of which are singletons, and 6% to 7% rests with the top ten. Sequencing input: CD8+ T cells sorted from blood. The origin of the receptors is a human donor in good health. CDR3s include the opening cysteine and the closing phenylalanine or tryptophan. Fields, in order: J gene, CDR3 length, D gene, V gene, clone size, CDR3 DNA, CDR3 protein. D genes are given only for firm matches. Clone size is given for some rows only: seen once, a few or many times, or a class if the clone is expanded.

TRBJ1-5,16,-,TRBV19,-,TGTGCCAGTAGTATACAGGGACGTGCGGGCAATCAGCCCCAGCATTTT,CASSIQGRAGNQPQHF
TRBJ2-3,15,-,TRBV30,once,TGTGCCTGGTCCTCTTTGGGGCGGTACACAGATACGCAGTATTTT,CAWSSLGRYTDTQYF
TRBJ2-7,13,-,TRBV6-5,-,TGTGCCAGCAGTTACTCGATGGCTTACGAGCAGTACTTC,CASSYSMAYEQYF
TRBJ2-7,15,TRBD1,TRBV5-5,once,TGTGCCAGCAGCTGGGACAGGCGACCGGGGTACGAGCAGTACTTC,CASSWDRRPGYEQYF
TRBJ2-2,19,TRBD1,TRBV28,-,TGTGCCAGCAGTTTCCGACAGGGGGCGGTCGGGAGGGACACCGGGGAGCTGTTTTTT,CASSFRQGAVGRDTGELFF
TRBJ2-1,12,TRBD2,TRBV5-1,-,TGCGCCAGCAGACTCGGGGGGAATGAGCAGTTCTTC,CASRLGGNEQFF
TRBJ1-4,13,-,TRBV27,few,TGTGCCAGCGGGCAGCAGAATAATGAAAAACTGTTTTTT,CASGQQNNEKLFF
TRBJ2-1,11,TRBD1,TRBV30,-,TGTGCCGGACAGGACTACAATGAGCAGTTCTTC,CAGQDYNEQFF
TRBJ2-5,14,TRBD1,TRBV9,many,TGTGCCAGCAGCGTAGCTTACAGGGGCGAGACCCAGTACTTC,CASSVAYRGETQYF
TRBJ1-1,11,-,TRBV21-1,medium-sized,TGTGCCAGCAGCAAACATGGTGAAGCTTTCTTT,CASSKHGEAFF
TRBJ1-1,15,TRBD1,TRBV6-1,once,TGTGCCAGCAGTGAACCGACAGGGGGCCTCACTGAAGCTTTCTTT,CASSEPTGGLTEAFF
TRBJ2-2,16,-,TRBV18,-,TGTGCCAGCTCTCCCTCCAGGGTTGTCCTTTCCGGGGAGCTGTTTTTT,CASSPSRVVLSGELFF
TRBJ2-1,16,-,TRBV4-1,-,TGCGCCAGCAGCCAAGATGAAGGGGGACCCCACAATGAGCAGTTCTTC,CASSQDEGGPHNEQFF
TRBJ2-5,15,-,TRBV21-1,-,TGTGCCTGGGGTTCGGACAGGGGTGAGCAAGAGACCCAGTACTTC,CAWGSDRGEQETQYF
TRBJ2-1,15,TRBD2,TRBV5-4,-,TGTGCCAGCAGCTCTAGCGGGAGTTTCAACAATGAGCAGTTCTTC,CASSSSGSFNNEQFF
TRBJ2-3,16,TRBD2,TRBV27,once,TGTGCCAGCAGTCCTAGACTAGCGGGATACACAGATACGCAGTATTTT,CASSPRLAGYTDTQYF
TRBJ1-3,15,-,TRBV4-1,-,TGCGCCAGCAGCCCCGGGGTGGGACCAGGAAACACCATATATTTT,CASSPGVGPGNTIYF
TRBJ2-7,13,-,TRBV27,once,TGTGCCAGCAGTTTTGGGCAGAACTACGAGCAGTACTTC,CASSFGQNYEQYF
TRBJ1-1,15,TRBD1,TRBV6-5,-,TGTGCCAGCAGTTACGTGCGGACAGGGGGCAGGGAAGCTTTCTTT,CASSYVRTGGREAFF
TRBJ2-2,17,TRBD1,TRBV9,-,TGTGCCAGCAGCTCCCGATCCGGGACAGGGTCCTTCGGGGAGCTGTTTTTT,CASSSRSGTGSFGELFF
TRBJ2-7,14,TRBD2,TRBV27,-,TGTGCCAGCAGTGGACTAGCGGGAGCTTACGAGCAGTACTTC,CASSGLAGAYEQYF
TRBJ1-6,14,-,TRBV27,-,TGTGCCAGCAGTTTATCAGGGGCCGGAGCACCCCTCCACTTT,CASSLSGAGAPLHF